This is a list of T cell receptor beta chains from one sample in a study of blood T cells in healthy people across ages. TCRdb itself ran the 5' RACE reads through MiXCR, one entry per CDR3 protein. The repertoire holds 750,000 or so distinct CDR3 sequences, with 20% to 25% as singletons. These data were also reused for a study on T cells of mothers and their children.

The sequenced sample consisted of blood. These receptors originate from a boy younger than 18 in good health. CDR3s leave out the opening cysteine and the closing phenylalanine or tryptophan. The order of the fields is V gene, J gene, CDR3 protein.

TRBV27	TRBJ2-1	ASSMTGRFNEQF
TRBV10-1	TRBJ2-3	ASSARRDATQY
TRBV9	TRBJ2-5	ASSVGGDGETQY
TRBV7-9	TRBJ1-1	ASSQLLGVNTEAF
TRBV18	TRBJ1-3	ASSPGLGNTIY
TRBV6-5	TRBJ2-3	ASARDRERDTQY
TRBV29-1	TRBJ2-1	SVAWQEYNEQF
TRBV28	TRBJ2-6	ASSSQRPGANVLT
TRBV28	-	ASSLGDYPNEQF
TRBV4-1	TRBJ1-1	ASSQDYLGTEAF
TRBV28	TRBJ2-1	ASSYSTGTSGDNEQF
TRBV2	TRBJ2-6	ATAGTAFFSGANVLT
TRBV10-3	TRBJ1-1	AIKGSREGSEAF
TRBV9	TRBJ2-7	ASSADGNSYVQY
TRBV6-2/TRBV6-3	TRBJ2-5	ASRRLQETQY
TRBV2	TRBJ1-2	AWEETATPNYGYT
TRBV25-1	TRBJ2-5	ASSELGLPQETQY
TRBV4-3	TRBJ2-1	ASSQDLGRANEQF
TRBV6-6	TRBJ2-1	ASRGLGDEQF
TRBV28	TRBJ2-2	ASSPPGARTGELF
TRBV2	TRBJ2-7	ASSAGHL
TRBV7-7	TRBJ2-1	ASSLDPGQGFNEQF
TRBV28	TRBJ1-6	ASRSGTGRRSPLH
TRBV18	TRBJ2-5	ASSAQETQY
TRBV25-1	TRBJ1-1	ASSAVKGRTEAF
TRBV7-2	TRBJ2-4	ASSKLAGAKNIQY
TRBV3-1	TRBJ2-1	ASSRSGGPSNEQF
TRBV6-5	TRBJ2-1	ASSPGQGIINEQF
TRBV20-1	TRBJ1-4	SASWTQNEKLF
TRBV28	TRBJ2-2	ASSLSENTGELF
TRBV6-5	-	ASSYSGTSAETQY
TRBV2	TRBJ2-1	ASSAPGRVRIGREQF
TRBV24-1	TRBJ1-1	ATSDLPGTEAF
TRBV27	TRBJ2-5	ASSPSGGASQETQY